Presented here are 19 T cell receptor beta chains from one specimen sequenced in a study of blood T cell repertoires in COVID-19. The assay was immunoSEQ multiplex PCR, and TCRdb's table has in-frame clones only and misses some. The table includes about 200,000 clones, about nine tenths detected once. Sequencing was done on a sample of peripheral blood. The receptors originated from a man aged 18 to 29 with active or convalescent COVID-19.

The chain combines TRBV11-3 with TRBJ2-6, with D unresolved. CDR3 length: 16 residues. V was clipped by 1 base and J by 0 bases, with 7 bases between them. Per the germline V gene, CDR1 is SGHNT and CDR2 is YENEEA. This chain's CDR3 is CASSLGGNSGANVLTF. The DNA for the CDR3 is TGTGCCAGCAGCTTAGGAGGAAACTCTGGGGCCAACGTCCTGACTTTC.

J is TRBJ2-7 and V is TRBV10-3, with TRBD2 matching over 7 bases. The germline gives CDR1 ENHRY, CDR2 SYGVKD. V was pared by 10 bases and J by 5 bases, with 11 bases of the junction left unmatched. The CDR3 covers 13 residues. The CDR3 is CATTMGGGDEQYF. Written as DNA, the CDR3 is TGTGCCACGACGATGGGGGGAGGGGACGAGCAGTACTTC.

This clone is a singleton in its sample. The CDR3 region is CASSLARGSNTEAFF. The CDR3 coding sequence is TGTGCCAGCAGCTTGGCCAGGGGCTCGAACACTGAAGCTTTCTTT. This chain links TRBV5-5 with TRBJ1-1; tentative D call: TRBD1 (6 bases). The ends were cut back, 0 bases at V and 1 base at J, with 10 bases in the middle. The CDR3 covers 15 residues. Germline V gene data show CDR1 as SGHKS and CDR2 as YYEKEE (reference sequence).

J is TRBJ1-6 and V is TRBV3-1 (or the pseudogene TRBV3-2), with 8 positions matching TRBD1. The V and J ends lost 1 base and 9 bases, in that order; junction bases with no gene match: 8. The CDR3 has 16 residues. CDR1 and CDR2 from the germline V gene are LGHDT and YNNKEL (reference sequence). The CDR3 is CASSQVTGTGSSPLHF. CDR3 DNA sequence: TGTGCCAGCAGCCAAGTAACCGGGACAGGTAGTTCACCCCTCCACTTT.

This chain uses TRBV3-1 (or the pseudogene TRBV3-2) with TRBJ2-3; D gene unclear. V shed 1 base and J shed 6 bases, with 11 bases lying between them. The length of the CDR3 is 14 residues. Germline V CDR1 and CDR2: LGHDT, YNNKEL (reference sequence). CDR3 in DNA: TGTGCCAGCAGCCAAGTAAATGTCGCGGATACGCAGTATTTT. This translates into CASSQVNVADTQYF.

This chain connects TRBV3-1 (or the pseudogene TRBV3-2) to TRBJ2-4; D might be TRBD1 (6 bases). The CDR3 totals 15 residues. Trimming pared 4 bases from V and 4 bases from J, leaving 14 bases between. The germline V gene encodes CDR1 LGHDT and CDR2 YNNKEL (reference sequence). The CDR3 loop is CASSPHGQKKNIQYF. CDR3 DNA: TGTGCCAGCAGCCCGCACGGACAGAAAAAAAACATTCAGTACTTC.

The J gene is TRBJ2-5, the V gene TRBV11-2; possible D gene TRBD1, 7 bases. Germline lookup yields CDR1 SGHAT and CDR2 FQNNGV. V was pared by 3 bases and J by 5 bases, with 13 bases between. The CDR3 is 14 amino acids. The CDR3 DNA sequence: TGTGCCAGCAGCTTGACAGGGACTTTGGAGACCCAGTACTTC. Amino acid sequence: CASSLTGTLETQYF.

The rearrangement joins TRBV30 to TRBJ2-3, with D possibly TRBD2 on 6 matching bases. Deletions cut 0 bases from V and 1 base from J, with 14 bases between. The CDR3 consists of 16 residues. Germline CDR1 and CDR2: GTSNPN and SVGIG (reference sequence). The CDR3 is CAWSVTLGEGTDTQYF. The DNA for the CDR3 is TGTGCCTGGAGTGTAACTTTGGGGGAGGGCACAGATACGCAGTATTTT.

This clone was seen only a few times. This rearrangement joins TRBV11-2 to TRBJ2-3; 9 nucleotides align to TRBD2. J lost 1 base, V lost 1 base, and 0 bases had no gene match. CDR1 and CDR2 from the germline V gene are SGHAT and FQNNGV. There are 15 residues in the CDR3. This CDR3 reads CASSLVAGGTDTQYF. CDR3 nucleotides: TGTGCCAGCAGCTTAGTAGCGGGGGGCACAGATACGCAGTATTTT.

The chain recombines TRBV7-9 with TRBJ2-1; 9 positions match TRBD2. The CDR3 loop spans 18 amino acids. The germline V gene encodes CDR1 SEHNR and CDR2 FQNEAQ (reference sequence). The ends lost 0 bases at V and 0 bases at J; junction bases unmatched: 6. The CDR3 is CASSLAAGGYLSYNEQFF. CDR3 sequence (DNA): TGTGCCAGCAGCTTAGCAGCGGGAGGCTACCTCTCCTACAATGAGCAGTTCTTC.

The chain joins TRBV5-1 to TRBJ2-7, with D maybe TRBD1 (6 bases). Germline V gives CDR1 SGHRS, CDR2 YFSETQ. This CDR3 comprises 16 residues. Deletions cut 4 bases from V and 4 bases from J, with 21 bases between. CDR3 DNA sequence: TGCGCCAGCAGCCTGGAACTAGGACAGTTTCGTTACGAGCAGTACTTC. This gives the protein CASSLELGQFRYEQYF.

This chain links TRBV6-1 with TRBJ2-2; 7 bases fit TRBD1. This CDR3 region has 16 residues. Germline CDR1 is MNHNS and CDR2 is SASEGT. Losses at the gene ends were 2 bases for V and 1 base for J; bases not matched to a gene: 4. CDR3 in amino acids: CASSELTGRNTGELFF. Here the CDR3 DNA reads TGTGCCAGCAGTGAATTGACAGGGAGGAACACCGGGGAGCTGTTTTTT.

CDR3 in amino acids: CAWSLRPGQGLNEKLFF. CDR3 nucleotide sequence: TGTGCCTGGAGTCTACGACCGGGACAGGGCCTTAATGAAAAACTGTTTTTT. The V call is TRBV30, the J call TRBJ1-4, with 9 bases aligning to TRBD1. The CDR3 sequence is 17 residues long. Germline CDR1 and CDR2: GTSNPN and SVGIG (reference sequence). Germline trimming cut 2 bases from V and 4 bases from J; bases unmatched to any gene: 11.

CDR3 in amino acids: CASSPSYRAGLEHNEQFF. CDR3 DNA: TGTGCCAGCTCACCAAGTTATCGAGCGGGACTGGAGCACAATGAGCAGTTCTTC. The rearrangement uses TRBV18 and TRBJ2-1; the match to TRBD2 covers 7 bases. J lost 5 bases, V lost 2 bases, and 15 bases had no gene match. The CDR3 runs 18 residues. The germline V gene encodes CDR1 KGHSH and CDR2 LQKENI.

V is TRBV7-2 and J is TRBJ1-1; no clear D. The CDR3 has 12 amino acids. Germline-derived CDR1 and CDR2 are SGHTA and FQGNSA. V gave up 2 bases and J gave up 7 bases, with 8 bases separating them. CDR3 sequence reads: CASSLTVGEAFF. DNA for the CDR3: TGTGCCAGCAGCTTAACGGTCGGTGAAGCTTTCTTT.

The chain has TRBV5-1 and TRBJ2-5, with D perhaps matching TRBD2 (5 bases). This CDR3 comprises 14 residues. CDR1 and CDR2 (germline): SGHRS, YFSETQ. Trimming stripped 4 bases from V and 2 bases from J, with 12 bases between. CDR3 coding DNA: TGCGCCAGCAGCATCGGACGGGAACAAGAGACCCAGTACTTC. It codes for CASSIGREQETQYF.

The chain recombines TRBV7-2 with TRBJ2-7; 7 bases fit TRBD2. The CDR3 consists of 14 residues. CDR1 and CDR2 (germline): SGHTA, FQGNSA. The V and J ends lost 4 bases and 9 bases, in that order; junction bases with no gene match: 12. The CDR3 DNA follows: TGTGCCAGCAGCTCGGGGGGTAGCGGGCGACCGCAGTACTTC. Its translation is CASSSGGSGRPQYF. The entire variable domain, with the rest obtained from reference TRBV7-2 and TRBJ2-7, is as follows: GAGVSQSPSNKVTEKGKDVELRCDPISGHTALYWYRQSLGQGLEFLIYFQGNSAPDKSGLPSDRFSAERTGGSVSTLTIQRTQQEDSAVYLCASSSGGSGRPQYFGPGTRLTVT.

The CDR3 reads CASSSRLYGEQYF. The CDR3 nucleotides are TGTGCCAGCAGTTCGCGACTATACGGCGAGCAGTACTTC. The chain carries TRBV12-3 or TRBV12-4 and TRBJ2-7; maybe TRBD2 (5 bases). V was clipped by 4 bases and J by 6 bases, with 13 bases between them. This CDR3 region has 13 residues.

V usage is TRBV7-8 and J usage is TRBJ2-7; no definite D call. The CDR3 loop spans 14 amino acids. Germline V gene lookup returns CDR1 SGHVS and CDR2 FQNEAQ. The V and J ends lost 0 bases and 1 base respectively, with 7 bases between them. The CDR3 region has the DNA TGTGCCAGCAGCTTAGCATCGCAGTCCTACGAGCAGTACTTC. Translated: CASSLASQSYEQYF.